This T cell receptor (beta chain) appears in the sequencing data of a study of cytomegalovirus exposure and HLA in healthy donors (TCRdb year 2017). Turning to the overall study: An earlier analysis of some 600 of the donors reported 250 to 350 Gb of sequence data and roughly 120 million unique TCR beta sequences obtained from 150 million to 200 million T cells. An early release that covered several hundred HLA-typed donors contained around 300 gigabases of sequencing data and about 93 million unique TCR sequences. Across around 400 genotyped donors of the cohort, an average of approximately 220,000 unique TCR beta nucleotide sequences per donor were sequenced, and 15% to 20% of those sequences were non-productive. Typing coverage varied by locus: roughly 629-630 donors for A, B, C, DRB1 and DQB1; more than 500 for DQA1; about 590 for DPA1; about 450 for DPB1. The aim of the study was to test whether cataloging public T cell receptors could identify signatures of past pathogen exposure. An earlier analysis of nearly 600 of the donors applied high-throughput TCR beta sequencing to assess whether each TCR beta V gene segment acted as functional or pseudogenic. The study used immunosequencing to profile the T cell repertoires of approximately 630 subjects and linked those repertoires to cytomegalovirus serostatus. Genome-wide SNP genotypes for about three fifths of the roughly 670 donors were used in a later genetic analysis, which treated that subset as a discovery cohort. Alongside the repertoire data, information on donor age, sex, ethnicity and CMV serostatus was compiled. To predict cytomegalovirus infection status, the study brought together high-throughput TCR immunosequencing, statistical association of individual TCRs with disease status, and machine learning. Four to six DR-DQ haplotypes were handled as single units for association and clustering, since linkage in the cohort was strong. Class I and class II HLA loci were covered by the typing at four-digit resolution. The genetic ancestry cluster associated with self-reported Caucasian donors included roughly four fifths of the roughly 380 genotyped donors. A separate validation cohort of 90 to 150 different subjects was used in addition to the roughly 640-subject first cohort. All discovery cohort repertoires had been generated on a single sequencing platform. In the later analysis, no new phenotypic data were used to find candidate immune exposures; instead, reliance was placed on TCR beta sequences and their occurrence across donors. A later analysis re-analyzed previously published TCR beta repertoires from approximately 700 donors and added high-resolution HLA genotyping to study TCR occurrence patterns. The study at large found these results: Several of the top co-occurrence clusters appeared to be linked to parvovirus B19, influenza, CMV and Epstein-Barr virus, according to a later analysis. Most TCR sequences were seen in very few donors, while some public TCRs were found in many individuals. It was suggested by the authors that the approach could potentially be generalized to other disease states and immunological phenotypes. Linkage disequilibrium might explain the correlated functional status among segregating V segments, but an unknown experimental factor could not be excluded. The sequencing pipeline was judged likely to have produced a cluster of highly shared sequence variants as a technical artifact. Some IMGT-functional V segments, including TRBV6-2 and TRBV6-3, could not be told apart with the 87-base-pair reads, so those segments were excluded. Presence/absence analyses assumed roughly uniform sequencing depth across donors, an assumption that may not hold. In a later genetic analysis, fewer N-insertions in productive TCRs were reported among donors in an Asian-associated ancestry cluster than the 666-donor mean. A later analysis found that HLA-associated TCR beta chains were more clonally expanded and had lower generation probabilities than equally common non-associated chains. The classifier was reported to diagnose cytomegalovirus status with high specificity and sensitivity in both the original cohort and the validation cohort. In a later analysis, the rate of TCR association differed among HLA loci, with DRB1 alleles having the most associated TCRs and HLA-C alleles having the fewest. A later analysis associated some 17,000 TCR beta sequences with specific HLA alleles at a false discovery rate of 0.05. In the study, 150 to 200 TCR beta chains were listed as associated with cytomegalovirus. A further reported finding was that TCR beta sequences accurately predicted the HLA-A and HLA-B alleles for most subjects in the first cohort. Because counts were too low, fewer than 20 rarely observed V segments, including chromosome 9 orphons, were excluded from the earlier analysis of 587 of the donors. According to a later analysis, most CMV-associated TCR beta chains appeared to be HLA-restricted, and the HLA associations seemed to be driven largely by CMV exposure. Because HLA typing was missing for some donors at each locus, association tests included only the typed subset. In this cohort, only TCR beta chains were sequenced, and detectable features were limited by the absence of alpha or paired-chain data. The only immune exposure information available for the cohort was CMV serostatus. An earlier analysis of around 600 of the donors showed that most TCR beta V segments appeared in productive rearrangements either about 87% or about 30% of the time, which broadly matched IMGT annotations. Strong co-occurrence of HLA alleles, especially DR and DQ, made assigning TCR associations to individual alleles difficult. A few of the identified cytomegalovirus-associated TCR beta chains were confirmed in vitro to be specific for cytomegalovirus antigens. V-gene and J-gene trimming of TCR beta chains was associated with a missense DCLRE1C variant in a later genetic analysis, and the association was replicated in an independent cohort.

The cohort was made up of roughly 670 healthy bone marrow donors. At the time of sampling, all cohort members were nominally healthy, though unrecorded immune exposures were likely present. The donor tested CMV seronegative, placing the donor among the approximately 360 seronegative members of the cohort. A peripheral blood sample was provided by each donor, and peripheral blood mononuclear cells were used for TCR beta sequencing. The Qiagen DNeasy Blood Extraction Kit was used to extract genomic DNA from the blood cell samples. Concerning this clone itself: This receptor's antigen is unknown. No qualities accompany the bases; no much larger clone lies one base away.

The germline V gene encodes CDR1 LGHNA and CDR2 YNFKEQ. Trimming at the junction amounts to 0 bases on V and 2 bases on J, and the germline ends lie 13 bases apart. The CDR3 goes from the cysteine to the phenylalanine over 16 residues. Of the read, only the CDR3 DNA is kept; its 48 bases are in frame from base 1. Library method: the immunoSEQ multiplex PCR assay. For the multiplex PCR, a mixture combining 60 forward primers for TCR Vbeta segments and 13 reverse primers for TCR Jbeta segments was used. Amplification of the CDR3 region of rearranged TCR beta genes was performed with a multiplex PCR assay on genomic DNA. On the Illumina HiSeq System, the amplified TCR beta libraries were sequenced as 87-base-pair reads. The authors' pipeline ran thus. In a later analysis, tens of millions of unique TCR beta chains were counted across the roughly 700 repertoires, and around 10 million of these chains were shared by at least two donors. Raw reads were error-corrected and collapsed into unique sequences by a nearest-neighbor algorithm in which closely related sequences were merged to remove PCR and sequencing errors. CDR3 sequences were aligned to IMGT reference sequences to assign V, D and J gene segments. For a sequence to be retained, a match of at least six nucleotides to both a V gene segment and a J gene segment was required. Rearrangements were classified as productive when the CDR3 lacked stop codons and remained in frame with V and J, and all other rearrangements were classified as non-productive. Following IMGT convention, CDR3 was defined as the stretch from the second conserved V-encoded cysteine to the conserved J-encoded phenylalanine. The earlier analysis of 500 to 600 of the donors excluded sequences that lacked an unambiguous match to a single V gene segment. In an earlier analysis of a few hundred of the donors, V segments were called functional above 56.7% productive rearrangements and were called segregating when the between-donor standard deviation exceeded 5%. A statistical classification framework was built for diagnosing cytomegalovirus status from the catalog of TCR beta chain sequences. In a later analysis, TCR nucleotide sequences were compared against IMGT/GENE-DB human TR gene sequences so that V and J genes could be assigned. A later analysis assigned CDR3 sequences and most-parsimonious VDJ recombination scenarios with the TCRdist pipeline. In a later analysis, each TCR beta chain was defined by its CDR3 amino acid sequence together with its V-gene family, and reads lacking a unique V-gene family were excluded. In a later analysis, approximately 590 highly shared, low-generation-probability nucleotide sequences were removed to address suspected cross-contamination and a sequencing artifact. For each public chain, a later analysis derived a clonal expansion index from normalized ranks of inferred template counts within each repertoire. Generation probabilities in a later analysis came from a VDJ recombination model fitted to out-of-frame rearrangements, and those results were checked against IGoR. In a later analysis, hypergeometric tests were used to score TCR-TCR, TCR-HLA and TCR-CMV co-occurrence, with a repertoire-size bias correction applied to TCR pairs. A later analysis estimated false discovery rates by permuting HLA or CMV assignments 20 times. A later analysis grouped co-occurring TCRs with DBSCAN, adding TCRdist sequence similarity when clustering within HLA-allele-positive subsets. Repertoires with fewer than 30,000 or more than 120,000 public chains were left out of co-occurrence clustering, as were roughly five repertoires with anomalous nucleotide sharing. TCRdb took over this immuneACCESS table, retaining in-frame rearrangements with V and J assigned. Such tables are incomplete; in checked studies, under half of the missing clones stem from an unresolved V gene, and the remainder is unexplained. Clone size and the V and J calls come from that table; the DNA yielded D and trimming. The table for this sample lists 210,000 or so clones; approximately 84% of them were counted only once. The top ten clones comprise 0.2% to 0.25% of the sample.

Specimen: PBMCs. This sequence uses TRBV4-2 and TRBJ2-5, and perhaps TRBD2 as D gene, on 5 matching bases. The sequence was collected from a girl aged 2-9 years in good health and CMV-seronegative. CDR3 reads: CASSQDPGLQQETQYF. At the DNA level, the sequence is TGTGCCAGCAGCCAAGATCCCGGACTTCAGCAAGAGACCCAGTACTTC.